This is a list of T cell receptor beta chains from one sample in a study of cytomegalovirus exposure and HLA in healthy donors. Assay used: immunoSEQ multiplex PCR; TCRdb lists only in-frame clones, some missing. The sample yields 110,000 or so clones, 82% seen once. Sequenced sample: PBMCs. These receptors originate from a woman under 30 in good health and CMV-seronegative. Each CDR3 is given with its conserved first and last residue. D genes are given only for firm matches. Clone size, where shown, is once, few, many, or a class for clones that have expanded.

j_call,d_call,v_call,clone_size,cdr3_nt,cdr3_aa
TRBJ2-1,TRBD2,TRBV9,NA,TGTGCCAGCAGCGTACTAGCGGGGGCTAATGAGCAGTTCTTC,CASSVLAGANEQFF
TRBJ1-3,NA,TRBV7-2,NA,TGTGCCAGCAGCTTAGGACAGGCCCGCTCTGGAAACACCATATATTTT,CASSLGQARSGNTIYF
TRBJ1-5,TRBD1,TRBV9,few,TGTGCCAGCAGCGCCGGGACAGTCAATCAGCCCCAGCATTTT,CASSAGTVNQPQHF
TRBJ1-2,NA,TRBV10-1,NA,TGCGCCAGCAGTGAGGGGGGCGAAGGCACCTTC,CASSEGGEGTF
TRBJ2-1,NA,TRBV5-5,few,TGTGCCAGCAGCTTGAATGGCGGGGTCAACAATGAGCAGTTCTTC,CASSLNGGVNNEQFF
TRBJ2-7,TRBD1,TRBV6-6,NA,TGTGCCAGCAGTTTCACGGGACAGGGTACCTACGAGCAGTACTTC,CASSFTGQGTYEQYF
TRBJ2-5,TRBD1,TRBV2,NA,TGTGCCGTAGGACAGGGGGCACAAGAGACCCAGTACTTC,CAVGQGAQETQYF
TRBJ1-5,TRBD1,TRBV30,NA,TGTGCCTGGAGTGTGGGACAGGAGTACAATCAGCCCCAGCATTTT,CAWSVGQEYNQPQHF
TRBJ2-2,TRBD2,TRBV5-6,NA,TGTGCCAGCAGCACAATAGCGGGGGGGGTCACCGGGGAGCTGTTTTTT,CASSTIAGGVTGELFF
TRBJ1-5,TRBD1,TRBV6-6,few,TGTGCCAGCAGACCCGGACAGGGGGCAAATCAGCCCCAGCATTTT,CASRPGQGANQPQHF
TRBJ2-7,TRBD1,TRBV11-3,NA,TGTGCCAGCAGCTTAGGGACAGGCCCCTACGAGCAGTACTTC,CASSLGTGPYEQYF
TRBJ2-7,NA,TRBV11-2,NA,TGTGCCAGCACCCCCTTGGCCGGAGGAGGCTCCTACGAGCAGTACTTC,CASTPLAGGGSYEQYF
TRBJ1-4,NA,TRBV4-2,few,TGTGCCAGCAGGGAGAACGCCGGGTCCCCCGATGAAAAACTGTTTTTT,CASRENAGSPDEKLFF
TRBJ2-3,TRBD2,TRBV4-3,NA,TGCGCCAGCAGCCATGATCTAGCGGGGGGCACAGATACGCAGTATTTT,CASSHDLAGGTDTQYF
TRBJ2-1,NA,TRBV9,NA,TGTGCCAGCAGCCCGCGGGACTTTTACAATGAGCAGTTCTTC,CASSPRDFYNEQFF
TRBJ2-6,NA,TRBV28,NA,TGTGCCAGCAGTTATCAGGGTTCCACCTCTGGGGCCAACGTCCTGACTTTC,CASSYQGSTSGANVLTF
TRBJ1-4,NA,TRBV19,NA,TGTGCCACGGAGTCTGGTGAAAAACTGTTTTTT,CATESGEKLFF
TRBJ2-2,TRBD1,TRBV30,NA,TGTGCCTGGAACGGACAGGGATTTGGCACCGGGGAGCTGTTTTTT,CAWNGQGFGTGELFF
TRBJ1-2,TRBD1,TRBV2,NA,TGTGCCAGCGCAGGAATCTCAGGGGGGCTTGATGGCTACACCTTC,CASAGISGGLDGYTF
TRBJ2-5,NA,TRBV28,NA,TGTGCCAGCAGTTCCACAGGGATCCAAGAGACCCAGTACTTC,CASSSTGIQETQYF
TRBJ2-2,NA,TRBV11-3,NA,TGTGCCAGCAGCTTAGAGGGTTGGAGAACCCGGAGCGGGGAGCTGTTTTTT,CASSLEGWRTRSGELFF
TRBJ1-2,TRBD1,TRBV4-1,NA,TGCGCCAGCAGCCAAGAATCGTTAGACAGGGGCTCGAACTATGGCTACACCTTC,CASSQESLDRGSNYGYTF
TRBJ2-1,NA,TRBV7-2,NA,TGTGCCAGCAGCTTAGCACGGAATGAGCAGTTCTTC,CASSLARNEQFF
TRBJ2-1,TRBD1,TRBV27,NA,TGTGCCAGCAGTCTGTCGGGACAGGCCTACAATGAGCAGTTCTTC,CASSLSGQAYNEQFF
TRBJ1-3,NA,TRBV11-2,NA,TGTGCCAGCAGCTCCCTAAGCTCTGGAAACACCATATATTTT,CASSSLSSGNTIYF
TRBJ1-1,TRBD1,TRBV19,NA,TGTGCCAGTAGTACGCAGGGGGCTGTGACTTTCTTT,CASSTQGAVTFF
TRBJ2-2,TRBD1,TRBV27,once,TGTGCCGTGGGGCGACAGGGGGGGAACACCGGGGAGCTGTTTTTT,CAVGRQGGNTGELFF
TRBJ2-3,TRBD1,TRBV5-6,once,TGTGCCAGCAGCTTGATCAGGACAGGGGGAACCACAGATACGCAGTATTTT,CASSLIRTGGTTDTQYF
TRBJ1-4,NA,TRBV9,NA,TGTGCCAGCAGCGTGTGGGGGCAGAAGGGTGAAAAACTGTTTTTT,CASSVWGQKGEKLFF
TRBJ2-5,TRBD2,TRBV11-3,NA,TGTGCCAGCAGCTTAGGGGCTGGGACTAGCGGGAGGGAGACCCAGTACTTC,CASSLGAGTSGRETQYF
TRBJ2-3,NA,TRBV5-4,NA,TGTGCCAGCAGCTTGCGGTGGCGGGAAACTTACACAGATACGCAGTATTTT,CASSLRWRETYTDTQYF
TRBJ2-5,NA,TRBV13,NA,TGTGCCAGCAGCTCCGGGGAGACCCAGTACTTC,CASSSGETQYF
TRBJ2-7,TRBD2,TRBV5-1,NA,TGCGCCAGCAGCTCCACTAGCGGGAGGGGTGAGCAGTACTTC,CASSSTSGRGEQYF
TRBJ1-5,TRBD1,TRBV19,NA,TGTGCCAGTAGTACTGACAGGGCGCGAGCTCAGCCCCAGCATTTT,CASSTDRARAQPQHF
TRBJ1-1,NA,TRBV11-2,few,TGTGCCAGCAGCCCCACGCCGCCGGGCACTGAAGCTTTCTTT,CASSPTPPGTEAFF
TRBJ1-2,TRBD1,TRBV28,NA,TGTGCGAGCACGGGACAGGGGGCGCCCTATGGCTACACCTTC,CASTGQGAPYGYTF
TRBJ1-3,TRBD1,TRBV7-2,NA,TGTGCCAGCAGTCGTCAGGGGGGCGCCTTTGGAAACACCATATATTTT,CASSRQGGAFGNTIYF
TRBJ1-1,TRBD1,TRBV18,NA,TGTGCCAGCTCACCGGGACAGGGGACTGAAGCTTTCTTT,CASSPGQGTEAFF
TRBJ2-2,TRBD1,TRBV11-3,NA,TGTGCCAGCAGCTCGAACAGGGGGCGAAGCACCGGGGAGCTGTTTTTT,CASSSNRGRSTGELFF
TRBJ2-5,NA,TRBV11-3,NA,TGTGCCAGCCGACTCGGGGATGGGGGGTACCAAGAGACCCAGTACTTC,CASRLGDGGYQETQYF
TRBJ2-3,TRBD2,TRBV10-1,NA,TGCGCCAGCAGCCGAGCCGAGTTAATGGCGGGAGTATCAGATACGCAGTATTTT,CASSRAELMAGVSDTQYF
TRBJ2-1,TRBD2,TRBV6-4,NA,TGTGCCAGCAGTGACCCCGCGGGGGGATTCAATGAGCAGTTCTTC,CASSDPAGGFNEQFF
TRBJ1-2,NA,TRBV28,NA,TGTGCCAGCAGTTCAGGGCCCACCCCCTATGGCTACACCTTC,CASSSGPTPYGYTF
TRBJ2-7,TRBD1,TRBV6-1,NA,TGTGCCAGCAGTGCAGACAGGGAGAGAGACGAGCAGTACTTC,CASSADRERDEQYF
TRBJ2-3,NA,TRBV4-1,NA,TGCGCCAGCAGCCAAAGGGGATTCCGGGACTCTAGCACAGATACGCAGTATTTT,CASSQRGFRDSSTDTQYF
TRBJ2-7,TRBD2,TRBV5-6,once,TGTGCCAGCAGGACTAGCGGCTACGAGCAGTACTTC,CASRTSGYEQYF
TRBJ1-1,NA,TRBV29-1,few,TGCAGCGCTCTGAAGGCGGGATGGAACACTGAAGCTTTCTTT,CSALKAGWNTEAFF
TRBJ1-6,NA,TRBV30,NA,TGTGCCTGGAGTACTAACATGGTGAATTCACCCCTCCACTTT,CAWSTNMVNSPLHF
TRBJ2-2,NA,TRBV5-6,once,TGTGCCAGCAGCTTGCTTCAGGGCTTAGGGGGCACCGGGGAGCTGTTTTTT,CASSLLQGLGGTGELFF
TRBJ2-7,TRBD2,TRBV6-5,once,TGTGCCAGCAGAGGGACTAGCGGCGAGCAGTACTTC,CASRGTSGEQYF
TRBJ1-5,TRBD1,TRBV19,NA,TGTGCCAGTGACCGGGACAGTTACACATTTAGCAATCAGCTCCAGCATTTT,CASDRDSYTFSNQLQHF
TRBJ1-6,NA,TRBV27,NA,TGTGCCAGTTCCCTGACAGGCTTGGGTTCACCCCTCCACTTT,CASSLTGLGSPLHF
TRBJ1-1,TRBD1,TRBV18,NA,TGTGCCAGCTCACCGCGACAGGGTGACACTGAAGCTTTCTTT,CASSPRQGDTEAFF
TRBJ2-5,NA,TRBV28,NA,TGTGCCAGCAGTCCCCTTCCGGGGTCCCCCGAGACCCAGTACTTC,CASSPLPGSPETQYF
TRBJ1-2,NA,TRBV19,NA,TGTGCCAGTAGTCCTAATTTTAACTATGGCTACACCTTC,CASSPNFNYGYTF
TRBJ2-7,NA,TRBV29-1,NA,TGCAGCGTTGTGCAGGGCCCCACCTACGAGCAGTACTTC,CSVVQGPTYEQYF
TRBJ1-2,NA,TRBV10-3,NA,TGTGCCATCAAGAAGAATGGGGGCATCGATGGCTACACCTTC,CAIKKNGGIDGYTF
TRBJ1-1,TRBD1,TRBV28,NA,TGTGCCAGCACCGACAGGGAAATTTTCTATACTGAAGCTTTCTTT,CASTDREIFYTEAFF
TRBJ2-7,NA,TRBV28,NA,TGTGCCAGCAGTTTATCGGGCTACGAGCAGTACTTC,CASSLSGYEQYF
TRBJ2-1,TRBD1,TRBV7-2,NA,TGTGCCAGCAGCTTAGGTCCGGGACAGATTTACAATGAGCAGTTCTTC,CASSLGPGQIYNEQFF